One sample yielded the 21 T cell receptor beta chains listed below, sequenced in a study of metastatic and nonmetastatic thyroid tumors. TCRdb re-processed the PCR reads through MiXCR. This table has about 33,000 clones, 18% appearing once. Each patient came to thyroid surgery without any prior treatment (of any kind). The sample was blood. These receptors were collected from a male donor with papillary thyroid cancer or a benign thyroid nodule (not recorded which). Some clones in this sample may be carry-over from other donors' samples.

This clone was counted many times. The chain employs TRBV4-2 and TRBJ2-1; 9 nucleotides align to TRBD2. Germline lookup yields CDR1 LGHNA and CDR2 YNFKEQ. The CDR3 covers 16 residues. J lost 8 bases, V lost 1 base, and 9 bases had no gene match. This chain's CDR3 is CASSQGEIAGVDEQFF. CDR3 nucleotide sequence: TGTGCCAGCAGCCAAGGGGAAATAGCGGGAGTCGATGAGCAGTTCTTC.

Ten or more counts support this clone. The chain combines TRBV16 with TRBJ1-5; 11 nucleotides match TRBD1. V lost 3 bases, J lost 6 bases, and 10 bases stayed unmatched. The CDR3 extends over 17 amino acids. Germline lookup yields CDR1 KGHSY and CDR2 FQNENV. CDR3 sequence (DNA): TGTGCCAGCAGCCATACTTGGGACAGGGGGTTGAGTCAGCCCCAGCATTTT. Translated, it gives CASSHTWDRGLSQPQHF.

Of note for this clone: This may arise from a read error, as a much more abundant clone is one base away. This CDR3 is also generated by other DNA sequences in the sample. CDR3 residues: CASRGEFYEQYF. CDR3 DNA sequence: TGTGCCAGCAGGGGCGAGTTCTACGAGCAGTACTTC. V and J are TRBV6-1 and TRBJ2-7; no firm D call. The CDR3 length is 12 residues. V lost 6 bases and J 3 bases, leaving 9 bases between the germline ends. Germline V gives CDR1 MNHNS, CDR2 SASEGT.

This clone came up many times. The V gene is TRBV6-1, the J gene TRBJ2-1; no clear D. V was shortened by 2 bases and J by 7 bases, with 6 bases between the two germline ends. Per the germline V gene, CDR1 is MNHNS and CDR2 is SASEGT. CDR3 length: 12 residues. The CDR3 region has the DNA TGTGCCAGCAGTGAACAGTTAAATGAGCAGTTCTTC. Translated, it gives CASSEQLNEQFF.

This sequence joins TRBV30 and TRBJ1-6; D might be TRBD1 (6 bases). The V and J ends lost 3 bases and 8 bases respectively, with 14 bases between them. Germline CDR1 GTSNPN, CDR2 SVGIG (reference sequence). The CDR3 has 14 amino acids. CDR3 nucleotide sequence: TGTGCCTGGAGAGGGGGTCGGTTATATTCACCCCTCCACTTT. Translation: CAWRGGRLYSPLHF.

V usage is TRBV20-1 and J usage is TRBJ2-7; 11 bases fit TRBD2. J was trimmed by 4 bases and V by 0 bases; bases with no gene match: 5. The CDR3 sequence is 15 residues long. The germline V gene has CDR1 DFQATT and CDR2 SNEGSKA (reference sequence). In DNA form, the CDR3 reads TGCAGTGCTAGAGAGCTGGGACTAGCGGATTACGAGCAGTACTTC. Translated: CSARELGLADYEQYF.

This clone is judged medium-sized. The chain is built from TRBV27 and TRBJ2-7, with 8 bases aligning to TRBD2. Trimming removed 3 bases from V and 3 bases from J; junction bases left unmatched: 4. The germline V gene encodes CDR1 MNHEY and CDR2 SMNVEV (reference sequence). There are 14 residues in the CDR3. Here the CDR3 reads CASSLTGTSYEQYF. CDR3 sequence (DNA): TGTGCCAGCAGTTTGACCGGGACTAGCTACGAGCAGTACTTC.

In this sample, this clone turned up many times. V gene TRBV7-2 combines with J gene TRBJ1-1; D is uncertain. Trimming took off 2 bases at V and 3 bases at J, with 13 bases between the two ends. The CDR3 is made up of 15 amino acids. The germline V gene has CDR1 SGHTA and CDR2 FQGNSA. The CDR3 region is CASSLYKPRDTEAFF. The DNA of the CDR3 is TGTGCCAGCAGCTTATATAAGCCCCGTGACACTGAAGCTTTCTTT.

CDR3 residues: CASSQADRAGNTIYF. CDR3 coding DNA: TGTGCCAGCAGCCAAGCTGACAGGGCCGGAAACACCATATATTTT. V gene TRBV3-1 combines with J gene TRBJ1-3; 7 bases line up with TRBD1. The CDR3 extends over 15 amino acids. The V gene's germline CDR1 is LGHDT and CDR2 YNNKEL (reference sequence). V lost 1 base to trimming and J lost 4 bases; unmatched junction nucleotides: 4.

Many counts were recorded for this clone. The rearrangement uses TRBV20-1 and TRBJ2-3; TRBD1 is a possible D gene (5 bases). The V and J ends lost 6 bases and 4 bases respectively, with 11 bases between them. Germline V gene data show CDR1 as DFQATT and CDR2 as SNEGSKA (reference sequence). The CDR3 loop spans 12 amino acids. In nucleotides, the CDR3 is TGCAGTGCATTCTCAGGGTCAGATACGCAGTATTTT. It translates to CSAFSGSDTQYF.

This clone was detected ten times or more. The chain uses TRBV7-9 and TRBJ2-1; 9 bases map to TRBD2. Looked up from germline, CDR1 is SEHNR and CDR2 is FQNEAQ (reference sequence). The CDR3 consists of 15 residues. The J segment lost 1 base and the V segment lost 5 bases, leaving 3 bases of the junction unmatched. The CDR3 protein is CASSQTSGSYNEQFF. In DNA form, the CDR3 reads TGTGCCAGCAGCCAAACTAGCGGGTCCTACAATGAGCAGTTCTTC.

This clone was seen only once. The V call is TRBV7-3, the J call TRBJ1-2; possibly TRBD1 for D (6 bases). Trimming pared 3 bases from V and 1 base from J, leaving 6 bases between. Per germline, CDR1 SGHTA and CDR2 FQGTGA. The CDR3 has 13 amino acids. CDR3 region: CASSLDSNYGYTF. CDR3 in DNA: TGTGCCAGCAGCTTGGACAGTAACTATGGCTACACCTTC.

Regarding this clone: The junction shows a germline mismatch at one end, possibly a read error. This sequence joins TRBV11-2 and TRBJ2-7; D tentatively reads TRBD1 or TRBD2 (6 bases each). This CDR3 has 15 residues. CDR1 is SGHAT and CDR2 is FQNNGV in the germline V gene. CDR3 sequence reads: CASTPRWGASSEQYF. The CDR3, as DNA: TGTGCCAGCACCCCTCGCTGGGGGGCCTCCTCCGAGCAGTACTTC.

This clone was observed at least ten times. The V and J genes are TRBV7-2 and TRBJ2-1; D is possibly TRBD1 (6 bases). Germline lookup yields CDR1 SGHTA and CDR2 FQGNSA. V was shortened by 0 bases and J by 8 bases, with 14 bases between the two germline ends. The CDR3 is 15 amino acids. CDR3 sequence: CASSLAPGTPDEQFF. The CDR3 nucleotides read TGTGCCAGCAGCTTAGCCCCCGGGACACCCGATGAGCAGTTCTTC.

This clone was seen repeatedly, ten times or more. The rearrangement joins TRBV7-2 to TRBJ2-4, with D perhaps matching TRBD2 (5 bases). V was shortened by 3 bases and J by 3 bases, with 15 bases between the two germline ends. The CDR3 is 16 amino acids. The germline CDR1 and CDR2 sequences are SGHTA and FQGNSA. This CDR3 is CASSLGRGQLKNIQYF. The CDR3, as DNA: TGTGCCAGCAGCTTGGGCCGCGGGCAGCTCAAAAACATTCAGTACTTC. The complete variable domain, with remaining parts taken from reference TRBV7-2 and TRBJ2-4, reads GAGVSQSPSNKVTEKGKDVELRCDPISGHTALYWYRQSLGQGLEFLIYFQGNSAPDKSGLPSDRFSAERTGGSVSTLTIQRTQQEDSAVYLCASSLGRGQLKNIQYFGAGTRLSVL.

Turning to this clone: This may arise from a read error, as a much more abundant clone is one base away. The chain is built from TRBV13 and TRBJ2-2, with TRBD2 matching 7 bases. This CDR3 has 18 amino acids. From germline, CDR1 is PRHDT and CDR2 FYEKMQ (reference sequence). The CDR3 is CASSPNPPAGRGFGELLF. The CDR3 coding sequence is TGTGCCAGCAGCCCCAACCCCCCGGCAGGGCGGGGGTTCGGGGAGCTGCTTTTT.

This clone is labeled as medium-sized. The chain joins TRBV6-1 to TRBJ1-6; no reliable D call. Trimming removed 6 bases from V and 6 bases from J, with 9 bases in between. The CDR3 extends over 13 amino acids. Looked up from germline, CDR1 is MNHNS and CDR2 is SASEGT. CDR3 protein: CASRTRANSPLHF. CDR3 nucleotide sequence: TGTGCCAGCAGGACGAGGGCTAATTCACCCCTCCACTTT.

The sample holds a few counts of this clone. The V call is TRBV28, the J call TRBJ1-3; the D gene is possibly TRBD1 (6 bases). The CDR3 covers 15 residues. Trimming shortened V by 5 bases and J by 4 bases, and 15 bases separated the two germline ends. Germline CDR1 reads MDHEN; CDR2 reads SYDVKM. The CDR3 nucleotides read TGTGCCAGCAGTAACAGGGATTTAGGAGGAAACACCATATATTTT. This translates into CASSNRDLGGNTIYF.

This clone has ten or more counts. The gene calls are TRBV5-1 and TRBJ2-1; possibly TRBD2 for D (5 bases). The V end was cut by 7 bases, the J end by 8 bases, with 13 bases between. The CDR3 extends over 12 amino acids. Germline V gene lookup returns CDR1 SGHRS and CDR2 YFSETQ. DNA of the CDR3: TGCGCCAGCCGGACTCGGTCGGATGAGCAGTTCTTC. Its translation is CASRTRSDEQFF.

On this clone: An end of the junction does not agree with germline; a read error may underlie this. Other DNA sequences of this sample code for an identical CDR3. In DNA form, the CDR3 reads TGTGCCAGCAGCCCCGGCCTTGACGGAGGATACGAGCAATACTTC. The encoded protein is CASSPGLDGGYEQYF. The rearrangement uses TRBV13 and TRBJ2-7, with D possibly TRBD2 on 5 matching bases. CDR1 PRHDT and CDR2 FYEKMQ come from the germline V gene (reference sequence). This CDR3 has 15 amino acids.

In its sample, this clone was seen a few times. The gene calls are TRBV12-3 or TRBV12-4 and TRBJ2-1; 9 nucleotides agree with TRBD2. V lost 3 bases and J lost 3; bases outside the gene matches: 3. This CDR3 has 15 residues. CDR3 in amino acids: CASSLETSGYNEQFF. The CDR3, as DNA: TGTGCCAGCAGTTTGGAGACTAGCGGCTACAATGAGCAGTTCTTC.